This passage covers 14 T cell receptor beta chains from one sample sequenced in a study of molecular identifiers for immune sequencing clone quantification. MiXCR was run by TCRdb on the PCR reads, yielding one entry per CDR3 protein. The top ten hold over 0.6% of the sample, which has around 460,000 distinct CDR3 sequences, under 30% seen once. Material for sequencing was naive CD8+ T cells from blood, with Jurkat cell RNA spiked in. Subset noted: FACS-sorted CD8+CD4-CCR7+CD45RA+ naive T cells. These receptors came from a human donor in good health. Some libraries in this study had Jurkat cell RNA spiked in.

This clonotype has ten or more counts. This chain connects TRBV29-1 to TRBJ2-3; D is uncertain. Germline lookup yields CDR1 SQVTM and CDR2 ANQGSEA. Trimming took off 8 bases at V and 0 bases at J, with 9 bases between the two ends. This CDR3 comprises 12 residues. CDR3: CSSGRSTDTQYF. The CDR3 nucleotides are TGCAGCTCTGGCAGGAGCACAGATACGCAGTATTTT.

The J gene is TRBJ2-3, the V gene TRBV20-1, with 8 bases that match TRBD2. The CDR3 covers 15 residues. V gave up 3 bases and J gave up 6 bases; unmatched junction bases: 11. In germline, CDR1 is DFQATT, CDR2 SNEGSKA (reference sequence). Here the CDR3 reads CSARDSKAGDDTQYF. The CDR3 nucleotides read TGCAGTGCTAGGGACTCTAAAGCGGGAGATGATACGCAGTATTTT.

This clonotype was counted a few times. The J gene is TRBJ2-7, the V gene TRBV11-2; 8 nucleotides line up with TRBD1. CDR1 and CDR2 (germline): SGHAT, FQNNGV. The CDR3 loop spans 15 amino acids. V gave up 5 bases and J gave up 4 bases; unmatched junction bases: 10. CDR3 residues: CASSVDRGALYEQYF. The CDR3 DNA reads TGTGCCAGCAGCGTCGACAGGGGCGCATTGTACGAGCAGTACTTC. Supplemented by reference TRBV11-2 and TRBJ2-7, the full variable domain reads EAGVAQSPRYKIIEKRQSVAFWCNPISGHATLYWYQQILGQGPKLLIQFQNNGVVDDSQLPKDRFSAERLKGVDSTLKIQPAKLEDSAVYLCASSVDRGALYEQYFGPGTRLTVT.

This clonotype was seen only a few times. J is TRBJ2-3 and V is TRBV7-9; 11 bases are a match to TRBD2. V trimming: 5 bases; J trimming: 5 bases; junction bases outside the gene matches: 9. Germline-derived CDR1 and CDR2 are SEHNR and FQNEAQ (reference sequence). The CDR3 runs 16 residues. CDR3 region: CASSPSVAGGVDTQYF. The CDR3 nucleotides are TGTGCCAGCAGCCCGTCGGTAGCGGGAGGGGTAGATACGCAGTATTTT.

With respect to this clonotype: Possible read error: a much larger clone is one base away. The chain employs TRBV5-6 and TRBJ1-1, with TRBD1 as a possible D gene (6 bases). With 6 bases removed from V and 5 bases from J, the gap between germline ends came to 20 bases. This CDR3 contains 15 residues. CDR1 SGHDT and CDR2 YYEEEE come from the germline V gene. The CDR3: CASTPNRGGRTEAFF. The CDR3 DNA follows: TGTGCCAGCACCCCGAACCGGGGGGGGCGGACTGAAGCTTTCTTT.

Comment on this clonotype: The junction and the germline gene differ at one end; a read error may be behind it. This chain connects TRBV6-5 to TRBJ2-7, with D possibly being TRBD2 (5 bases). The germline V gene has CDR1 MNHEY and CDR2 SVGAGI. The length of the CDR3 is 13 residues. The CDR3 loop reads CVSSWTEAYEQYF. CDR3 nucleotide sequence: TGTGTCAGCAGTTGGACTGAGGCCTACGAGCAGTACTTC.

A few counts support this clonotype. The V gene is TRBV20-1, the J gene TRBJ2-1; the match to TRBD2 covers 10 bases. The CDR3 has 15 amino acids. The germline V gene has CDR1 DFQATT and CDR2 SNEGSKA (reference sequence). V was pared by 0 bases and J by 5 bases, with 4 bases of the junction left unmatched. The DNA for the CDR3 is TGCAGTGCTAGAGAACTAGCGGGAAAGGACAATGAGCAGTTCTTC. It specifies CSARELAGKDNEQFF.

As for this clonotype: A read error may be the cause here, since a much bigger clone is one base away. The chain uses TRBV6-2 or TRBV6-3 and TRBJ2-3, with D perhaps TRBD1 or TRBD2 (5 bases each). V lost 4 bases and J lost 5, with 13 bases in between. Per the germline V gene, CDR1 is MNHEY and CDR2 is SVGEGT. The CDR3 loop spans 14 amino acids. CDR3 amino acids: CASSWGPPEDTQYF. In DNA, the CDR3 is TGTGCCAGCAGTTGGGGACCTCCTGAAGATACGCAGTATTTT.

Of note for this clonotype: One end of the junction varies from germline; a read error may be responsible. The chain couples TRBV5-3 to TRBJ2-5; the match to TRBD1 covers 7 bases. TRBV5-3 falls under the ORF class, with uncertain function. The CDR3 consists of 13 residues. The CDR3 coding sequence is TGTGCCAGCAGCTCGACAGGGTACGAGGCCCAGTACTTC. Translated, it gives CASSSTGYEAQYF.

Worth noting for this clonotype: A read error may explain this, as a much larger clone is one base away. The chain couples TRBV28 to TRBJ1-4; no clear D gene. The CDR3 loop spans 14 amino acids. Germline CDR1 MDHEN, CDR2 SYDVKM. CDR3: CASSLRLSNERLFF. CDR3 DNA sequence: TGTGCCAGCAGTTTACGGTTGTCTAATGAAAGACTGTTTTTT.

V and J are TRBV6-2 or TRBV6-3 and TRBJ2-3; a weak D match, TRBD2 (6 bases). Germline values: CDR1 MNHEY, CDR2 SVGEGT. CDR3 length equals 15 residues. V was cut by 2 bases and J by 2 bases, with 11 bases left in between. This CDR3 is CASSYLPGVTDTQYF. In nucleotides, the CDR3 is TGTGCCAGCAGTTACCTCCCGGGAGTCACAGATACGCAGTATTTT.

This clonotype has a count of ten or more. The V and J genes are TRBV4-3 and TRBJ2-5; 10 nucleotides agree with TRBD2. CDR1 LGHNA and CDR2 YSLEER come from the germline V gene. J was trimmed by 1 base and V by 0 bases; bases with no gene match: 14. The CDR3 totals 20 residues. In DNA form, the CDR3 reads TGCGCCAGCAGCCAAGATTTACTTTCCGAATTAGCGGGGGGCCAAGAGACCCAGTACTTC. It translates to CASSQDLLSELAGGQETQYF.

This clonotype has more than one count but fewer than ten. The chain combines TRBV7-6 with TRBJ2-1; D not certain. Looked up from germline, CDR1 is SGHVS and CDR2 is FNYEAQ. The V end was cut by 1 base, the J end by 0 bases, with 7 bases between. There are 15 residues in the CDR3. The CDR3: CASSLVSSSYNEQFF. The CDR3 DNA reads TGTGCCAGCAGCTTAGTAAGTAGCTCCTACAATGAGCAGTTCTTC.

This clonotype has more than one count but fewer than ten. The CDR3 is CAWSLVGSGDEQFF. CDR3 in DNA: TGTGCCTGGAGTTTGGTAGGGAGTGGAGATGAGCAGTTCTTC. The gene calls are TRBV30 and TRBJ2-1; D is perhaps TRBD2 (5 bases). Trimming removed 2 bases from V and 8 bases from J, with 16 bases in between. The CDR3 totals 14 residues. Germline CDR1 and CDR2: GTSNPN and SVGIG (reference sequence). Combining the CDR3 with reference TRBV30 and TRBJ2-1 gives the whole variable domain SQTIHQWPATLVQPVGSPLSLECTVEGTSNPNLYWYRQAAGRGLQLLFYSVGIGQISSEVPQNLSASRPQDRQFILSSKKLLLSDSGFYLCAWSLVGSGDEQFFGPGTRLTVL.